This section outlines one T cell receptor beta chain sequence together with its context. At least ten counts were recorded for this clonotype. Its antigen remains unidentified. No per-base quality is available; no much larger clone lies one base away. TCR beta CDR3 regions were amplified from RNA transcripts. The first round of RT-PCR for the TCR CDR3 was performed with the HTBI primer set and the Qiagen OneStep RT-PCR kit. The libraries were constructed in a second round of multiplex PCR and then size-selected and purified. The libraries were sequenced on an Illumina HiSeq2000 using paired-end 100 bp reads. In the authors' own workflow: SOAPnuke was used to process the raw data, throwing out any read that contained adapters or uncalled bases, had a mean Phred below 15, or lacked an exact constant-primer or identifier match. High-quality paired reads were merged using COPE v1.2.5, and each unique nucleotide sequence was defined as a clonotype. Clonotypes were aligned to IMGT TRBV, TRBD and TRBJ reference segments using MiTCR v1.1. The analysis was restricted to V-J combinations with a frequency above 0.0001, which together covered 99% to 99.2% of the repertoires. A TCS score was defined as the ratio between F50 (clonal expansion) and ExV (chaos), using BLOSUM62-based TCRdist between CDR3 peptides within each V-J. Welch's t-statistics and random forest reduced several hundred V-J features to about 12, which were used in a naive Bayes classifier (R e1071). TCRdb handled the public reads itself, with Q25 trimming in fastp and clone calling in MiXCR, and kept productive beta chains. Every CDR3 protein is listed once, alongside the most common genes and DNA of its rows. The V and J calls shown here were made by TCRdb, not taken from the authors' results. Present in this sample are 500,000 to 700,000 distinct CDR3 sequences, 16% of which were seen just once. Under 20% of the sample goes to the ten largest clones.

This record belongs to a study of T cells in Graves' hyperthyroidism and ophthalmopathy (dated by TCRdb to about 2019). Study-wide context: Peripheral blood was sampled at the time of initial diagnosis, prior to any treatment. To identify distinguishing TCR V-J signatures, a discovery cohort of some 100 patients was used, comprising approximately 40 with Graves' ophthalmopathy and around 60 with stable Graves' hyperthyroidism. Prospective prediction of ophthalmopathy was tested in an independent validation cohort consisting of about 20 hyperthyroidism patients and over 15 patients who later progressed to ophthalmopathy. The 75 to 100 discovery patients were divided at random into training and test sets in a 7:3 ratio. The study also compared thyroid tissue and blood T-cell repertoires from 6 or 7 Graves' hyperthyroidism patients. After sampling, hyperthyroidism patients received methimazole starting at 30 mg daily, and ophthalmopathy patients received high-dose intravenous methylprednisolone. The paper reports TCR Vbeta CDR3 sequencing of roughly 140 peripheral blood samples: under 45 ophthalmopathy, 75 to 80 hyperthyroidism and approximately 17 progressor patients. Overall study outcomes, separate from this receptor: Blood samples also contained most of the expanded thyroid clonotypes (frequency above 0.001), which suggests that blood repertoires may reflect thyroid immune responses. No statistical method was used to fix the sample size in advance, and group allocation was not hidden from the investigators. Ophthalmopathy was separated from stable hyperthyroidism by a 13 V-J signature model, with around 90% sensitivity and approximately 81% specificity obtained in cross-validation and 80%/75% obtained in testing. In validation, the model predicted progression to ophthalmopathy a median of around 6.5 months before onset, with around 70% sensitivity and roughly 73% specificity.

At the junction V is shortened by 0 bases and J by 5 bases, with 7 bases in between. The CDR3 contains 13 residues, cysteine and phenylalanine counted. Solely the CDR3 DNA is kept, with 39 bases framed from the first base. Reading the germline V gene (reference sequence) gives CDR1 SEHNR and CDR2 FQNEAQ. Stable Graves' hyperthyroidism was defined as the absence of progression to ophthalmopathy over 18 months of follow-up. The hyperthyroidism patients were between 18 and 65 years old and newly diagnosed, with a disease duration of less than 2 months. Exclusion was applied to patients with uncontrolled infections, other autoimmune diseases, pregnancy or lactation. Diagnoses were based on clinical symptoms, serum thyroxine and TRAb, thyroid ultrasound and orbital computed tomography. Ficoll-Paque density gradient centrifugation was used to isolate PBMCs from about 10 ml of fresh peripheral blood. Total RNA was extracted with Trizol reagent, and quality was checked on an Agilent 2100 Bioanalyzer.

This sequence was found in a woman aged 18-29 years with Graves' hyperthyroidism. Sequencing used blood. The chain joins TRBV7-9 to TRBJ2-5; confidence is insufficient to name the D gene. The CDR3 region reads CASSLARVETQYF. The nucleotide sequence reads TGTGCCAGCAGCTTAGCAAGGGTCGAGACCCAGTACTTC. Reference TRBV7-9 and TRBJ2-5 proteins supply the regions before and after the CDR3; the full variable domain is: DTGVSQNPRHKITKRGQNVTFRCDPISEHNRLYWYRQTLGQGPEFLTYFQNEAQLEKSRLLSDRFSAERPKGSFSTLEIQRTEQGDSAMYLCASSLARVETQYFGPGTRLLVL.